This TCR beta chain stems from a study of OX40 agonist ivuxolimab in advanced cancers. The wider study: Hepatocellular carcinoma, melanoma, renal cell or head and neck cancer was diagnosed in the dose-escalation patients. Partial responses were seen in three patients, one with hepatocellular carcinoma and two with cutaneous melanoma.

About this clone itself: Its antigen is unidentified.

Excluded were patients having autoimmune disease history or systemic immunosuppression. CDR1 and CDR2 from the germline V gene are MDHEN and SYDVKM. The CDR3 length is 14 residues. Trimming cost V 7 bases and J 4 bases, with 16 bases left between them. This table comes from immunoSEQ multiplex PCR, and its TCRdb copy is limited to in-frame clones, with some not included. Here the sample spans about 69,000 clones, approximately 80% being singletons. Study observations and caveats: Nonresponders, in some cases, also had low normalized T-cell clonal expansion.

The TCR sequence derives from an adult with an advanced solid tumor such as melanoma, head and neck, liver or kidney cancer. The rearrangement joins TRBV28 to TRBJ1-2, with no clear D. The specimen comprised CD4+ or CD8+ T cells sorted from blood, sampled in a trial of the OX40 agonist ivuxolimab. CDR3 region: CASTPGGVGYGYTF. CDR3 bases: TGTGCCAGCACCCCAGGTGGGGTAGGCTATGGCTACACCTTC.